Shown below are 30 T cell receptor beta chains from a single sample sequenced in a study of blood T cell repertoires in COVID-19. Libraries were prepared by immunoSEQ multiplex PCR; TCRdb keeps only in-frame clonotypes and omits some of them. The data hold about 240,000 clones, with roughly 80% observed a single time. Sequenced sample: peripheral blood. Receptors originate from a woman under 30 with acute or convalescent COVID-19.

The rearrangement links TRBV19 to TRBJ2-2, with 11 bases lining up with TRBD2. Germline CDR1 and CDR2: LNHDA and SQIVND (reference sequence). After removal of 6 bases from V and 5 bases from J, the junction contained 8 bases not matched to a gene. The CDR3 totals 16 residues. CDR3 residues: CASSLRLAGRTGELFF. CDR3 DNA: TGTGCCAGTAGCCTAAGACTAGCGGGAAGAACCGGGGAGCTGTTTTTT.

This clone was seen only a few times. The V gene is TRBV6-2 or TRBV6-3, the J gene TRBJ2-5, with TRBD2 identical over 8 bases. J was trimmed by 8 bases and V by 4 bases; bases with no gene match: 6. The CDR3 spans 13 residues. Germline CDR1 reads MNHEY; CDR2 reads SVGEGT. CDR3 sequence reads: CASSSWTSQTQYF. CDR3 in DNA: TGTGCCAGCAGTTCTTGGACTAGCCAAACCCAGTACTTC.

The chain has TRBV27 and TRBJ1-5, with D possibly being TRBD1 (6 bases). The germline V gene encodes CDR1 MNHEY and CDR2 SMNVEV (reference sequence). The ends were cut back, 6 bases at V and 0 bases at J, with 12 bases in the middle. CDR3 length equals 15 residues. The CDR3 DNA reads TGTGCCAGCAGAATCGGGACACTTAGCAATCAGCCCCAGCATTTT. Translated: CASRIGTLSNQPQHF.

The chain carries TRBV18 and TRBJ1-6, with 7 bases matching TRBD1. The CDR3 consists of 16 residues. Trimming removed 0 bases from V and 8 bases from J; junction bases left unmatched: 7. CDR1 is KGHSH, CDR2 LQKENI, per germline. The CDR3 sequence: CASSPPGGTADSPLHF. In DNA form, the CDR3 reads TGTGCCAGCTCACCACCTGGGGGGACAGCGGATTCACCCCTCCACTTT. The whole variable domain, filled in from reference TRBV18 and TRBJ1-6, reads NAGVMQNPRHLVRRRGQEARLRCSPMKGHSHVYWYRQLPEEGLKFMVYLQKENIIDESGMPKERFSAEFPKEGPSILRIQQVVRGDSAAYFCASSPPGGTADSPLHFGNGTRLTVT.

The chain is built from TRBV10-3 and TRBJ2-1; weak D call: TRBD1 (6 bases). V dropped 2 bases and J dropped 3 bases, with 8 bases sitting between them. The V gene's germline CDR1 is ENHRY and CDR2 SYGVKD. The CDR3 has 14 residues. CDR3 loop: CAISEGQLYNEQFF. In DNA form, the CDR3 reads TGTGCCATCAGTGAGGGACAGCTCTACAATGAGCAGTTCTTC.

Only one count was recorded for this clone. This chain uses TRBV14 with TRBJ2-7; 8 nucleotides align to TRBD2. The CDR3 runs 13 residues. J was trimmed by 5 bases and V by 8 bases; bases with no gene match: 8. The V gene's germline CDR1 is SGHDN and CDR2 FVKESK. This chain's CDR3 is CASGTSWLDEQYF. CDR3 DNA sequence: TGTGCCAGCGGGACTAGTTGGCTCGACGAGCAGTACTTC.

In its sample, this clone was seen once. The chain employs TRBV27 and TRBJ2-7; TRBD2 aligns across 9 bases. Germline V CDR1 and CDR2: MNHEY, SMNVEV (reference sequence). J was trimmed by 4 bases and V by 4 bases; bases with no gene match: 14. CDR3 length: 17 residues. The CDR3 sequence is CASSSWENSGSLYEQYF. CDR3 nucleotide sequence: TGTGCCAGCAGTTCCTGGGAGAATAGCGGGAGTCTGTACGAGCAGTACTTC.

The chain joins TRBV7-2 to TRBJ2-5; TRBD2 aligns across 7 bases. Germline trimming cut 1 base from V and 2 bases from J; bases unmatched to any gene: 4. The V gene's germline CDR1 is SGHTA and CDR2 FQGNSA. CDR3 length equals 15 residues. CDR3 coding DNA: TGTGCCAGCAGCTTAGTTCTAGCGGATCAAGAGACCCAGTACTTC. Residues: CASSLVLADQETQYF.

This chain uses TRBV6-1 with TRBJ2-5, with 10 positions matching TRBD2. Germline V lookup: CDR1 MNHNS, CDR2 SASEGT. J gave up 2 bases and V 2 bases, and 11 bases lay outside the gene matches. The CDR3 loop spans 18 amino acids. As DNA, the CDR3 is TGTGCCAGCAGTGAATCGTTTTTGCCTAGCGGGAGACAAGAGACCCAGTACTTC. Its translation: CASSESFLPSGRQETQYF.

The chain recombines TRBV7-9 with TRBJ1-5; 8 nucleotides agree with TRBD1. The CDR3 contains 14 residues. The V segment lost 5 bases and the J segment 7 bases; nucleotides outside the gene matches: 7. Germline V gene lookup returns CDR1 SEHNR and CDR2 FQNEAQ (reference sequence). The CDR3 spells CASSRTGNGQPQHF. In nucleotides, the CDR3 is TGTGCCAGCAGCCGGACAGGGAATGGGCAGCCCCAGCATTTT.

The J gene is TRBJ1-5, the V gene TRBV27; unclear D gene. CDR3 length: 23 residues. Per germline, CDR1 MNHEY and CDR2 SMNVEV (reference sequence). Trimming pared 0 bases from V and 0 bases from J, leaving 30 bases between. CDR3 loop: CASSLSIGRQDPPEIYSNQPQHF. Written as DNA, the CDR3 is TGTGCCAGCAGTTTATCGATAGGCAGGCAAGACCCACCGGAAATATATAGCAATCAGCCCCAGCATTTT.

CDR3 sequence (DNA): TGTGCCACCAGTGATGGGCCGGGACTAGCGAACTACAATGAGCAGTTCTTC. Its translation is CATSDGPGLANYNEQFF. The chain carries TRBV24-1 and TRBJ2-1; TRBD2 matches 10 bases. CDR3 size: 17 residues. Germline lookup yields CDR1 KGHDR and CDR2 SFDVKD. V lost 3 bases to trimming and J lost 3 bases; unmatched junction nucleotides: 7.

The sample holds one count of this clone. The chain carries TRBV6-5 and TRBJ2-1, with 7 nucleotides matching TRBD2. V dropped 3 bases and J dropped 5; count of bases not matched to a gene: 10. The CDR3 sequence is 16 residues long. Germline V lookup: CDR1 MNHEY, CDR2 SVGAGI. CDR3 protein: CASSYRMSGTDNEQFF. In nucleotides, the CDR3 is TGTGCCAGCAGTTATAGAATGAGCGGGACGGACAATGAGCAGTTCTTC.

Worth noting for this clone: This CDR3 is also generated by other DNA sequences in the sample. The rearrangement joins TRBV6-5 to TRBJ2-7; 10 nucleotides agree with TRBD2. This CDR3 is 15 amino acids long. With V trimmed by 2 bases and J by 1 base, 2 bases remained unmatched. Germline V gene data show CDR1 as MNHEY and CDR2 as SVGAGI. CDR3 bases: TGTGCCAGCAGTTACCTAGCGGGAGTTTCCTACGAGCAGTACTTC. Translation: CASSYLAGVSYEQYF.

This chain connects TRBV30 to TRBJ1-1; D possibly corresponds to TRBD1 (6 bases). CDR1 GTSNPN and CDR2 SVGIG come from the germline V gene (reference sequence). Between the trimmed V and J ends, which lost 4 bases and 11 bases, there was a span of 14 bases. The CDR3 runs 11 residues. The CDR3 here is CAWTNQGTAFF. CDR3 DNA: TGTGCCTGGACTAACCAGGGGACCGCTTTCTTT.

The rearrangement joins TRBV7-9 to TRBJ2-5; D possibly corresponds to TRBD2 (5 bases). This CDR3 is built from 16 residues. Trimming removed 0 bases at V and 1 base at J, with 12 bases between. Per germline, CDR1 SEHNR and CDR2 FQNEAQ (reference sequence). CDR3 protein: CASSLAPTILQETQYF. The CDR3, as DNA: TGTGCCAGCAGCTTAGCTCCGACTATACTCCAAGAGACCCAGTACTTC.

This clone has only a few counts. The V gene is TRBV6-2 or TRBV6-3, the J gene TRBJ1-1; D not certain. V shed 6 bases and J shed 4 bases, with 12 bases lying between them. In germline, CDR1 is MNHEY, CDR2 SVGEGT. The CDR3 length is 13 residues. The CDR3 region is CASSQFAGTEAFF. CDR3 nucleotide sequence: TGTGCCAGCAGCCAGTTTGCGGGCACTGAAGCTTTCTTT.

The chain employs TRBV12-3 or TRBV12-4 and TRBJ2-7; D remains unclear. The CDR3 contains 13 residues. V lost 1 base and J lost 0, with 4 bases in between. Here the CDR3 DNA reads TGTGCCAGCAGTTTAGGCGTCTCCTACGAGCAGTACTTC. Its translation: CASSLGVSYEQYF.

The V and J genes are TRBV12-3 or TRBV12-4 and TRBJ2-1; a possible D gene is TRBD1 (6 bases). This CDR3 is built from 13 residues. The ends were cut back, 6 bases at V and 10 bases at J, with 16 bases in the middle. CDR3 region: CASRSKTTGEQFF. CDR3 in DNA: TGTGCCAGCAGATCTAAAACCACAGGGGAGCAGTTCTTC.

V and J are TRBV28 and TRBJ2-7, with 7 nucleotides matching TRBD2. Per germline, CDR1 MDHEN and CDR2 SYDVKM. The CDR3 sequence is 14 residues long. Trimming removed 5 bases from V and 7 bases from J; junction bases left unmatched: 11. The CDR3 loop is CASSPLAVLLEQYF. The CDR3 bases are TGTGCCAGCAGTCCGCTAGCGGTCCTTCTGGAGCAGTACTTC.

The rearrangement uses TRBV5-1 and TRBJ2-1; D remains unclear. Germline CDR1 and CDR2: SGHRS and YFSETQ. The V gene lost 4 bases and the J gene lost 7 bases, with 9 bases spanning the gap. The CDR3 length is 12 residues. The chain's CDR3 is CASSPESNEQFF. The CDR3 region has the DNA TGCGCCAGCAGCCCGGAGAGTAATGAGCAGTTCTTC.

As DNA, the CDR3 is TGCAGCGTTGCCCCTGAACGGGCCCAGTACTTC. Amino acids: CSVAPERAQYF. V and J are TRBV29-1 and TRBJ2-5; D uncertain. V lost 4 bases and J lost 9, with 12 bases in between. The CDR3 loop spans 11 amino acids. Germline-derived CDR1 and CDR2 are SQVTM and ANQGSEA.

The chain uses TRBV14 and TRBJ2-3; 9 positions agree with TRBD2. Per the germline V gene, CDR1 is SGHDN and CDR2 is FVKESK. V dropped 0 bases and J dropped 1; count of bases not matched to a gene: 8. This CDR3 is 18 amino acids long. The CDR3 nucleotides are TGTGCCAGCAGCCAAGATTACCTAGCGGGAATGGGCACAGATACGCAGTATTTT. This gives the protein CASSQDYLAGMGTDTQYF.

CDR3 protein: CASSRPAGASTDTQYF. CDR3 nucleotide sequence: TGTGCCAGCAGCCGACCAGCGGGAGCGAGCACAGATACGCAGTATTTT. The chain links TRBV5-4 to TRBJ2-3, with TRBD2 matching 8 bases. CDR3 length: 16 residues. Germline V lookup: CDR1 SGHNT, CDR2 YYREEE (reference sequence). V lost 4 bases and J lost 0; bases outside the gene matches: 7. Supplemented by reference TRBV5-4 and TRBJ2-3, the full variable domain reads ETGVTQSPTHLIKTRGQQVTLRCSSQSGHNTVSWYQQALGQGPQFIFQYYREEENGRGNFPPRFSGLQFPNYSSELNVNALELDDSALYLCASSRPAGASTDTQYFGPGTRLTVL.

Here the CDR3 reads CASSEYWEVPYGYTF. The CDR3, as DNA: TGTGCCAGCAGTGAATATTGGGAGGTTCCATATGGCTACACCTTC. The rearrangement joins TRBV25-1 to TRBJ1-2; D is ambiguous. Trimming pared 0 bases from V and 5 bases from J, leaving 13 bases between. The germline V gene has CDR1 MGHDK and CDR2 SYGVNS. This CDR3 is 15 amino acids long.

V gene TRBV14 combines with J gene TRBJ1-3; D remains ambiguous. CDR1 and CDR2 (germline): SGHDN, FVKESK. Trimming took 0 bases from V and 1 from J, leaving 13 bases between them. There are 17 residues in the CDR3. Here the CDR3 DNA reads TGTGCCAGCAGCCAAGATTTCGGAGGAGTATCTGGAAACACCATATATTTT. It specifies CASSQDFGGVSGNTIYF.

The rearrangement joins TRBV19 to TRBJ2-3; possible D gene TRBD2, 6 bases. The V end was cut by 5 bases, the J end by 1 base, with 13 bases between. The CDR3 loop spans 15 amino acids. CDR1 and CDR2 (germline): LNHDA, SQIVND (reference sequence). The CDR3: CASSLTSFGTDTQYF. For the CDR3, the DNA is TGTGCCAGTAGTCTAACTAGCTTCGGCACAGATACGCAGTATTTT. Together with reference TRBV19 and TRBJ2-3, the CDR3 gives the full variable domain: DGGITQSPKYLFRKEGQNVTLSCEQNLNHDAMYWYRQDPGQGLRLIYYSQIVNDFQKGDIAEGYSVSREKKESFPLTVTSAQKNPTAFYLCASSLTSFGTDTQYFGPGTRLTVL.

This clone occurred once. V gene TRBV2 combines with J gene TRBJ1-5; 9 bases map to TRBD1. This CDR3 region has 16 residues. CDR1 is SNHLY, CDR2 FYNNEI, per germline. J lost 0 bases, V lost 6 bases, and 6 bases had no gene match. CDR3 in amino acids: CASRGTGINSNQPQHF. DNA of the CDR3: TGTGCCAGCAGGGGGACAGGGATCAATAGCAATCAGCCCCAGCATTTT.

The chain recombines TRBV12-5 with TRBJ2-1, with 7 bases that match TRBD2. CDR3 length: 15 amino acids. The trim removed 1 base at V and 8 bases at J, leaving 8 bases unmatched. Germline CDR1 reads LGHNT; CDR2 reads FRNRAP. CDR3 loop: CASGLGTSLADEQFF. For the CDR3, the DNA is TGTGCTAGTGGTTTGGGTACGTCCCTAGCGGATGAGCAGTTCTTC. Supplemented by reference TRBV12-5 and TRBJ2-1, the full variable domain reads DARVTQTPRHKVTEMGQEVTMRCQPILGHNTVFWYRQTMMQGLELLAYFRNRAPLDDSGMPKDRFSAEMPDATLATLKIQPSEPRDSAVYFCASGLGTSLADEQFFGPGTRLTVL.

By share of the sample, this clone is medium-sized. The chain combines TRBV6-5 with TRBJ2-7; 10 positions agree with TRBD2. The CDR3 runs 16 residues. Germline CDR1 is MNHEY and CDR2 is SVGAGI. V gave up 4 bases and J gave up 2 bases; unmatched junction bases: 8. The CDR3 DNA follows: TGTGCCAGCAGTTTCTCCCCTAGCGGGGGCCCCTACGAGCAGTACTTC. This sequence encodes CASSFSPSGGPYEQYF.